Listed here are 19 T cell receptor beta chains from one sample, sequenced in a study of radiation and T cells in renal cell carcinoma. Repertoires were generated with immunoSEQ multiplex PCR, while TCRdb's copy carries only in-frame clones and drops some. The table lists 100,000 to 150,000 clones, roughly 80% of them singletons. Time point: baseline pretreatment blood. As for treatment: 15 Gy SBRT to primary tumor, nephrectomy 4 weeks later. The sequenced sample was blood, obtained from a patient whose treatment included radiotherapy and nephrectomy. These receptors all come from a woman aged 55-69 years with renal cell carcinoma.

CDR3 region: CASSEISGRETQYF. The DNA for the CDR3 is TGTGCCAGCAGTGAAATTTCAGGACGAGAGACCCAGTACTTC. The chain couples TRBV2 to TRBJ2-5; D not certain. The CDR3 runs to 14 residues. Per the germline V gene, CDR1 is SNHLY and CDR2 is FYNNEI. V was cut by 2 bases and J by 4 bases, with 11 bases left in between.

The chain recombines TRBV9 with TRBJ2-4, with TRBD2 as a possible D gene (6 bases). The CDR3 is 14 residues long. Per germline, CDR1 SGDLS and CDR2 YYNGEE. Trimming removed 0 bases from V and 10 bases from J, with 14 bases in between. The CDR3 DNA sequence: TGTGCCAGCAGCGTAGATGGAGGGAGTTTTATTCAGTACTTC. This sequence encodes CASSVDGGSFIQYF.

The chain carries TRBV15 and TRBJ1-1, with D hard to call. In germline, CDR1 is LNHNV, CDR2 YYDKDF (reference sequence). CDR3 length equals 13 residues. V lost 0 bases to trimming and J lost 4 bases, with 6 bases between them. As DNA, the CDR3 is TGTGCCACCAGCAGAGAAGATGGCACTGAAGCTTTCTTT. Translating it yields CATSREDGTEAFF. The whole variable domain, remainder taken from reference TRBV15 and TRBJ1-1, is DAMVIQNPRYQVTQFGKPVTLSCSQTLNHNVMYWYQQKSSQAPKLLFHYYDKDFNNEADTPDNFQSRRPNTSFCFLDIRSPGLGDTAMYLCATSREDGTEAFFGQGTRLTVV.

This chain links TRBV10-3 with TRBJ1-5; possible D gene TRBD1, 6 bases. The CDR3 totals 12 residues. Germline V gene lookup returns CDR1 ENHRY and CDR2 SYGVKD. The ends were cut back, 10 bases at V and 6 bases at J, with 13 bases in the middle. The CDR3: CATHREGQPQHF. The CDR3 DNA reads TGTGCCACCCACAGGGAGGGTCAGCCCCAGCATTTT.

This clone has more than one count but fewer than ten. The V and J genes are TRBV30 and TRBJ1-4; 8 bases align to TRBD1. The germline CDR1 and CDR2 sequences are GTSNPN and SVGIG (reference sequence). The trim removed 3 bases at V and 7 bases at J, leaving 7 bases unmatched. This CDR3 is built from 14 residues. The chain's CDR3 is CAWRTGVSSEKLFF. The CDR3 region has the DNA TGTGCCTGGAGGACAGGGGTCTCCAGTGAAAAACTGTTTTTT.

This chain uses TRBV5-1 with TRBJ2-7, with D unclear. This CDR3 is built from 13 residues. Trimming took off 4 bases at V and 2 bases at J, with 10 bases between the two ends. Germline values: CDR1 SGHRS, CDR2 YFSETQ. The chain's CDR3 is CASSLQEAYEQYF. The CDR3 nucleotides are TGCGCCAGCAGCCTACAAGAAGCCTACGAGCAGTACTTC.

The chain joins TRBV11-2 to TRBJ2-5, with D tentatively TRBD2 (7 bases). Per germline, CDR1 SGHAT and CDR2 FQNNGV. The ends were cut back, 4 bases at V and 5 bases at J, with 11 bases in the middle. The CDR3 totals 13 residues. The CDR3 here is CASSWGGVETQYF. Written as DNA, the CDR3 is TGTGCCAGCAGCTGGGGGGGCGTGGAGACCCAGTACTTC.

The chain joins TRBV5-1 to TRBJ1-1; 8 bases match TRBD1. Per the germline V gene, CDR1 is SGHRS and CDR2 is YFSETQ. This CDR3 has 14 residues. V trimming: 0 bases; J trimming: 7 bases; junction bases outside the gene matches: 5. The CDR3 loop is CASSLAGQGIEAFF. CDR3 DNA: TGCGCCAGCAGCTTGGCCGGACAGGGTATTGAAGCTTTCTTT.

The J gene is TRBJ2-7, the V gene TRBV5-5, with 8 bases that match TRBD1. This CDR3 has 16 amino acids. The germline V gene has CDR1 SGHKS and CDR2 YYEKEE (reference sequence). Trimming at V came to 1 base and at J to 4 bases, leaving 10 bases not matched to a gene. The CDR3 DNA sequence: TGTGCCAGCAGCTTGTGGTTGGCAGGGGGCAGTTACGAGCAGTACTTC. Encoded protein: CASSLWLAGGSYEQYF.

The genes are TRBV6-1 and TRBJ2-1; unclear D gene. V dropped 3 bases and J dropped 2 bases, with 11 bases sitting between them. This CDR3 spans 15 amino acids. In germline, CDR1 is MNHNS, CDR2 SASEGT. CDR3 loop: CASSESLVPYNEQFF. The CDR3 DNA reads as TGTGCCAGCAGTGAGTCCCTAGTACCCTACAATGAGCAGTTCTTC.

V gene TRBV7-3 combines with J gene TRBJ2-5; D unclear. Germline values: CDR1 SGHTA, CDR2 FQGTGA. V was pared by 0 bases and J by 4 bases, with 12 bases between. The CDR3 has 15 amino acids. The CDR3 region has the DNA TGTGCCAGCAGCTTAACGGGGAAAGTCCCAGAGACCCAGTACTTC. The encoded protein is CASSLTGKVPETQYF.

This clone has a single count. The chain couples TRBV18 to TRBJ1-2, with D unresolved. V lost 2 bases, J lost 4 bases, and 8 bases lay in between. The CDR3 consists of 13 residues. CDR1 KGHSH and CDR2 LQKENI come from the germline V gene. Written as DNA, the CDR3 is TGTGCCAGCTCACCATCTGGCAGCTATGGCTACACCTTC. Its protein product is CASSPSGSYGYTF. Full variable domain (rest looked up from reference TRBV18 and TRBJ1-2): NAGVMQNPRHLVRRRGQEARLRCSPMKGHSHVYWYRQLPEEGLKFMVYLQKENIIDESGMPKERFSAEFPKEGPSILRIQQVVRGDSAAYFCASSPSGSYGYTFGSGTRLTVV.

This clone was counted only a few times. The V gene is TRBV19, the J gene TRBJ1-1, with TRBD1 identical over 7 bases. Germline trimming cut 6 bases from V and 0 bases from J; bases unmatched to any gene: 7. Germline loops: CDR1 LNHDA, CDR2 SQIVND (reference sequence). The CDR3 is 15 amino acids. Here the CDR3 DNA reads TGTGCCAGTAGAGGACAGGAGCTTATGAACACTGAAGCTTTCTTT. Translated: CASRGQELMNTEAFF.

The chain links TRBV7-9 to TRBJ2-5; D remains unclear. The J call may be mistaken, given a closer DNA end match to TRBJ2-7. The V gene's germline CDR1 is SEHNR and CDR2 FQNEAQ (reference sequence). The CDR3 runs 13 residues. In nucleotides, the CDR3 is TGTGCCAGCAGCTTGGAGAACTCCTACGAGCAGTACTTC. This codes for CASSLENSYEQYF.

Only a few counts were recorded for this clone. J is TRBJ2-1 and V is TRBV9; no firm D call. The germline gives CDR1 SGDLS, CDR2 YYNGEE. CDR3 length equals 17 residues. Trimming shortened V by 0 bases and J by 3 bases, and 16 bases separated the two germline ends. CDR3: CASSVAPLDANYNEQFF. The CDR3 DNA reads as TGTGCCAGCAGCGTAGCCCCATTAGATGCCAACTACAATGAGCAGTTCTTC.

This rearrangement joins TRBV19 to TRBJ2-7; 13 nucleotides match TRBD2. V gave up 4 bases and J gave up 4 bases; unmatched junction bases: 4. Germline V gene data show CDR1 as LNHDA and CDR2 as SQIVND (reference sequence). The CDR3 covers 15 residues. The CDR3 nucleotides read TGTGCCAGTAGTAGGACTAGCGGGAGTTTGTACGAGCAGTACTTC. Encoded protein: CASSRTSGSLYEQYF.

The chain uses TRBV6-1 and TRBJ1-5; D call uncertain. V lost 4 bases, J lost 4 bases, and 8 bases lay in between. The germline CDR1 and CDR2 sequences are MNHNS and SASEGT. CDR3 length: 13 amino acids. Written as DNA, the CDR3 is TGTGCCAGCAGTGTGGCCCGAAATCAGCCCCAGCATTTT. It yields the protein CASSVARNQPQHF.

This rearrangement joins TRBV5-4 to TRBJ2-2, with TRBD2 as a possible D gene (5 bases). Deletions cut 4 bases from V and 5 bases from J, with 9 bases between. The CDR3 extends over 13 amino acids. Germline V CDR1 and CDR2: SGHNT, YYREEE (reference sequence). The DNA for the CDR3 is TGTGCCAGCAGCGTTGACTATACCGGGGAGCTGTTTTTT. It is translated as CASSVDYTGELFF.

V usage is TRBV6-5 and J usage is TRBJ2-3; TRBD1 matches 11 bases. The CDR3 runs to 15 residues. Germline V gene sequence: CDR1 MNHEY, CDR2 SVGAGI. Losses at the gene ends were 5 bases for V and 3 bases for J; bases not matched to a gene: 4. CDR3 nucleotide sequence: TGTGCCAGCAGTAGGGACAGGGGGTGGACAGATACGCAGTATTTT. Translating gives CASSRDRGWTDTQYF.